This T cell receptor beta chain was observed in a study of blood T cell repertoires in COVID-19 (dated by TCRdb to the early 2020s). With regard to the full study: Collaborator samples came from the United States, Italy and Spain and covered acute and convalescent phases of COVID-19. The material from the prospective study consisted of cDNA or gDNA derived from T cells, B-cell-depleted T cells, or PBMCs. Subjects who had been exposed to COVID-19, were actively infected with it, or had recovered from it provided the deeply sampled blood TCRbeta repertoires that made up the dataset. A freely available public database, intended as a resource for researchers studying the immune response to SARS-CoV-2, is where the repertoires were released. Samples were obtained from the ongoing ImmuneRACE study (first 160 participants) and from 1,254 subjects provided by 6 global collaborators. A de-identified subject ID, COVID-19 status, age in years and sex were almost always included in the sample metadata. Where available, HLA class I and class II types were obtained from metadata supplied by the sample provider rather than from assay-based typing.

The immunoSEQ Assay, a bias-controlled multiplex PCR, was used to amplify TCRbeta CDR3 regions from genomic DNA. As for how the authors treated the data: The number of nucleated cells in each sample was estimated by amplification of reference gene primers within the assay. Sequence reads were collapsed and filtered to measure the absolute abundance of every unique TCRbeta CDR3 rearrangement. For each sample, productive Simpson clonality was calculated as the square root of Simpson's diversity index over productive rearrangements. Sourced from immuneACCESS, this table was stored by TCRdb with only in-frame sequences that have V and J called. A share of the clones is absent; for the studies checked, an unresolved V gene accounts for under half, and the remainder has no known explanation. Clonal size and the V and J genes are those of that table, whereas D and trimming came from the DNA. The sample table contains around 140,000 clones; only one count was recorded for less than 90% of them. The ten largest clones represent under 10% of the sample.

With regard to this clone: What antigen it recognizes has not been identified. Within one base of it there is no much larger clone, and no base qualities were kept.

Study-wide findings and limitations: Clinical and demographic metadata were provided uncurated, with the amount varying by source and participant.

V and J lose 1 base and 7 bases, and a span of 14 bases separates them. Inclusive of the bounding cysteine and phenylalanine, the CDR3 is 15 residues long. Solely the CDR3 DNA is kept, with 45 bases framed from the first base. CDR1 and CDR2 are drawn from the germline V gene: LGHNA, YNFKEQ. One collaborating source in Seattle enrolled patients while the patients were actively infected and followed the patients over time throughout the course of disease. Collaborating institutions collected whole blood in K2EDTA tubes following their own protocols. For TCRbeta analysis, collaborator samples were shipped as frozen whole blood, as isolated PBMCs, or as DNA extracted from either sample type.

Recombination linked TRBV4-2 to TRBJ2-1; TRBD2 might be the D gene, on 6 matching bases. The TCR comes from a young man with COVID-19, enrolled during active disease. Sequencing was carried out using peripheral blood. The nucleotides are TGTGCCAGCAGCCAAGGCGGGGAATTCGGTAATGAGCAGTTCTTC. This encodes CASSQGGEFGNEQFF.